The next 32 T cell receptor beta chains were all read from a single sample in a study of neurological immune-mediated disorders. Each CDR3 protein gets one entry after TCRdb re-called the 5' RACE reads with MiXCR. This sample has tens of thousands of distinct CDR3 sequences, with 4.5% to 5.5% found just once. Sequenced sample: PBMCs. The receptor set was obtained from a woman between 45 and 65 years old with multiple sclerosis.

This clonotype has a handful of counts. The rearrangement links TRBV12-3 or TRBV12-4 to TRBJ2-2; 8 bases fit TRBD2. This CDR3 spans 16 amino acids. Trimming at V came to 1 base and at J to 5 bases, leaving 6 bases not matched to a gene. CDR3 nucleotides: TGTGCCAGCAGTTTAGACGGGACTAGTGGAACCGGGGAGCTGTTTTTT. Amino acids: CASSLDGTSGTGELFF.

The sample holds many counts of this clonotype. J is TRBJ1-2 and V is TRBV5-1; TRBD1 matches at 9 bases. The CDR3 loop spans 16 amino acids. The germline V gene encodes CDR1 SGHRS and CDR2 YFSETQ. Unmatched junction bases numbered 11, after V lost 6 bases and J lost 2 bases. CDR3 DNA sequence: TGCGCCAGCAACAAACAGCCGGGACAGGGAAACTATGGCTACACCTTC. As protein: CASNKQPGQGNYGYTF.

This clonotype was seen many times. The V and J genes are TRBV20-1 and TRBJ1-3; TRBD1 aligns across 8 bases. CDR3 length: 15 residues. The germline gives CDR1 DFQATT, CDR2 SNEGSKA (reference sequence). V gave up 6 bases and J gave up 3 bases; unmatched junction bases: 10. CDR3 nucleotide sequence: TGCAGTGCCGATCCAGGGGGCGCGGGTGGAAACACCATATATTTT. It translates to CSADPGGAGGNTIYF.

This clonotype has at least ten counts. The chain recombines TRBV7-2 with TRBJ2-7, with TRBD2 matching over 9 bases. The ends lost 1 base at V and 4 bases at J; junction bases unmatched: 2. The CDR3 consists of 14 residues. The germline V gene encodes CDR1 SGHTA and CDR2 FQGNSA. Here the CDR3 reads CASSLGGGEYEQYF. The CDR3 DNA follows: TGTGCCAGCAGCTTAGGCGGGGGGGAGTACGAGCAGTACTTC.

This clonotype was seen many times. For the CDR3, the DNA is TGTGCCAGCAGTTCACAGGGGAGTTACACTGAAGCTTTCTTT. Amino acid sequence: CASSSQGSYTEAFF. V and J are TRBV6-5 and TRBJ1-1, with 7 bases fitting TRBD1. Germline trimming cut 4 bases from V and 3 bases from J; bases unmatched to any gene: 5. The CDR3 has 14 residues. Germline CDR1 reads MNHEY; CDR2 reads SVGAGI.

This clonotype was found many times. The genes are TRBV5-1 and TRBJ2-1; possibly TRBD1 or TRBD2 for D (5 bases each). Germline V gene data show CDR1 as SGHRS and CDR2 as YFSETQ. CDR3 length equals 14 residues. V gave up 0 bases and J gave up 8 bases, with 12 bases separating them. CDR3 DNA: TGCGCCAGCAGCTTGGATGGGGGACGGGATGAGCAGTTCTTC. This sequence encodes CASSLDGGRDEQFF.

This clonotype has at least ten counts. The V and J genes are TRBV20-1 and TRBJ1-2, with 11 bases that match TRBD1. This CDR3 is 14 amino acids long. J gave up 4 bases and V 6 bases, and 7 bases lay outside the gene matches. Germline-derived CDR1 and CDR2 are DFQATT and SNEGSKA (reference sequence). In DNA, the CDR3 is TGCAGTGCCTCCGGACAGGGGGCGGGCTATGGCTACACCTTC. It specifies CSASGQGAGYGYTF.

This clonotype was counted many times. The CDR3 is CASSQLGNTNTDTQYF. The CDR3 nucleotides are TGTGCCAGCAGTCAGCTTGGGAATACGAACACAGATACGCAGTATTTT. The chain employs TRBV6-6 and TRBJ2-3; no clear D. Germline assignment: CDR1 MNHNY and CDR2 SVGAGI (reference sequence). This CDR3 comprises 16 residues. Between the trimmed V and J ends, which lost 5 bases and 2 bases, there was a span of 17 bases.

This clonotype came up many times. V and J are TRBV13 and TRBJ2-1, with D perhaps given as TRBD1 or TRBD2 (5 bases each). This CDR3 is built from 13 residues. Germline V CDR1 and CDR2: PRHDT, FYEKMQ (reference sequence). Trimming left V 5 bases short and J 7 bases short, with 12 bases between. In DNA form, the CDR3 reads TGTGCCAGCAGCCCCCGGGACGAAAATGAGCAGTTCTTC. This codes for CASSPRDENEQFF.

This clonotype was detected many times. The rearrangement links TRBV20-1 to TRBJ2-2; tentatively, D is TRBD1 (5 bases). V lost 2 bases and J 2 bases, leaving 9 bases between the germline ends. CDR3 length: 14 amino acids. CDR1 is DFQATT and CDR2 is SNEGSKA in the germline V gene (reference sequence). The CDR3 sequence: CSARPDSNTGELFF. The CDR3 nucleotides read TGCAGTGCTAGACCTGACAGCAACACCGGGGAGCTGTTTTTT.

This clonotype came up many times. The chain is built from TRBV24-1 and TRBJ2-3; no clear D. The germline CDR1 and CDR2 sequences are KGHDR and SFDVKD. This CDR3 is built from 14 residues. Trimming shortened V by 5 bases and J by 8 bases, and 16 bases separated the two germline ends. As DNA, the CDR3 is TGTGCCACCAGTGGCCGGCCTAGTGACGGTACGCAGTATTTT. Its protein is CATSGRPSDGTQYF.

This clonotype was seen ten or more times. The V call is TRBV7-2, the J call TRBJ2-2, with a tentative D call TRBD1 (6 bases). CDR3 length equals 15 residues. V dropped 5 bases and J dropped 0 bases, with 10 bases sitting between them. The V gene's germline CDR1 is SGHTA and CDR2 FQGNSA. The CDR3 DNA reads TGTGCCAGCAGCGGGGGACATACGAACACCGGGGAGCTGTTTTTT. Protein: CASSGGHTNTGELFF.

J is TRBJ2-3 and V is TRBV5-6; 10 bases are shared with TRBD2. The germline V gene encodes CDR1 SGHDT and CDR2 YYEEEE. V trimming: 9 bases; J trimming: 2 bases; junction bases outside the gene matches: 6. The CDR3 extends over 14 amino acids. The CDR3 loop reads CATSGTSVTDTQYF. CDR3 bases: TGTGCCACCTCAGGGACTAGCGTCACAGATACGCAGTATTTT.

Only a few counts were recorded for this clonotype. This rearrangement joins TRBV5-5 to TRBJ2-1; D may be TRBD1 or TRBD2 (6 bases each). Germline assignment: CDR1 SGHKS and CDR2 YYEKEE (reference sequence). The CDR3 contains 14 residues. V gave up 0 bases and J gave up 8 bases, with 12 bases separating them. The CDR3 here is CASSLGLRGDEQFF. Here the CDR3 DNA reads TGTGCCAGCAGCTTGGGTTTAAGGGGGGATGAGCAGTTCTTC.

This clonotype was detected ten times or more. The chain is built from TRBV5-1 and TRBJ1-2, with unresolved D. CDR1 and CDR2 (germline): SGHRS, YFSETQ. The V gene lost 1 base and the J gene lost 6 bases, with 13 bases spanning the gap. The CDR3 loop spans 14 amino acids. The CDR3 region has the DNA TGCGCCAGCAGCTTGTACGGGGAACTTGATGGCTACACCTTC. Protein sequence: CASSLYGELDGYTF.

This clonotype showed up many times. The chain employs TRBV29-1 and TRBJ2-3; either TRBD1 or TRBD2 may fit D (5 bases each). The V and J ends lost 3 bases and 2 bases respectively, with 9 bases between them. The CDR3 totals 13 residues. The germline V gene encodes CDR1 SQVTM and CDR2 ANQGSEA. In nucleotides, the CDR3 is TGCAGCGTTGAGGGGGACGCCACAGATACGCAGTATTTT. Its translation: CSVEGDATDTQYF.

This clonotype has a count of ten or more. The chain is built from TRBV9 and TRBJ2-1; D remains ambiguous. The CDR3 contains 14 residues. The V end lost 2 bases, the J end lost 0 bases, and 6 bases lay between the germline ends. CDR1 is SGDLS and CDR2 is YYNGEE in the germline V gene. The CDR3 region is CASSVSSSYNEQFF. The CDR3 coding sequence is TGTGCCAGCAGCGTTTCCTCCTCCTACAATGAGCAGTTCTTC.

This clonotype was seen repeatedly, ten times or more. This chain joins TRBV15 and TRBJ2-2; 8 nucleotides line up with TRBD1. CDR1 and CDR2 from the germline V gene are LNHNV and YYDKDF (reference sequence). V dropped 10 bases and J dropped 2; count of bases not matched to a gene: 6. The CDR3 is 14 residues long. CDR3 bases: TGTGCCATTTGGACAGGGATTAACACCGGGGAGCTGTTTTTT. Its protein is CAIWTGINTGELFF.

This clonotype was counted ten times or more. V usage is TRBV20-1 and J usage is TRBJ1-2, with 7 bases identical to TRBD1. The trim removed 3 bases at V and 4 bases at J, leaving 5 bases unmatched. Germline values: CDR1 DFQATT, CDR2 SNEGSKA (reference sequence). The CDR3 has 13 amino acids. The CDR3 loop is CSASGRTGYGYTF. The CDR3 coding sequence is TGCAGTGCTAGTGGACGGACAGGCTATGGCTACACCTTC.

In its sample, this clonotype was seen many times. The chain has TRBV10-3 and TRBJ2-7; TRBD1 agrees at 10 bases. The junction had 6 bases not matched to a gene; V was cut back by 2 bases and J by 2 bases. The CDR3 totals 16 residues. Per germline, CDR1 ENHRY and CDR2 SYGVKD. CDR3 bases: TGTGCCATCAGTGAGCAAACGGGACAGGGGACCTACGAGCAGTACTTC. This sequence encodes CAISEQTGQGTYEQYF.

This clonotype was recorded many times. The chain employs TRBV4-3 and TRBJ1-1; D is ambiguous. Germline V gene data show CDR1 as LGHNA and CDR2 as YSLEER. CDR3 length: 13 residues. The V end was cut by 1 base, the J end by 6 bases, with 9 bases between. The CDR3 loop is CASSQVAGAEAFF. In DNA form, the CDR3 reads TGCGCCAGCAGCCAAGTTGCCGGAGCTGAAGCTTTCTTT.

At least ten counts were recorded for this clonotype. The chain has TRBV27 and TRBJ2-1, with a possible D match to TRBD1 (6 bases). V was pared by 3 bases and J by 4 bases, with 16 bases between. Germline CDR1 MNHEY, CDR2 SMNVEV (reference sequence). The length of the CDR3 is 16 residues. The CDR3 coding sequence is TGTGCCAGCAGTTTCAGATCCGGGACACCTTACAATGAGCAGTTCTTC. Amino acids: CASSFRSGTPYNEQFF.

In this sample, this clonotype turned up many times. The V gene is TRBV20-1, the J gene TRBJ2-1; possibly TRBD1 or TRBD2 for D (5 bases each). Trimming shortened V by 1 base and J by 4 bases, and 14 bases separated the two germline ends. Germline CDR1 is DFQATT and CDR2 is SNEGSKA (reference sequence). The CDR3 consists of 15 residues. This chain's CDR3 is CSARGDRRRYNEQFF. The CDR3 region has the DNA TGCAGTGCTAGAGGGGACCGCAGGAGGTACAATGAGCAGTTCTTC.

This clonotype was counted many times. The CDR3 region is CASTSLGGYTF. Written as DNA, the CDR3 is TGTGCCAGCACCTCTCTGGGAGGCTACACCTTC. The chain uses TRBV28 and TRBJ1-2; D gene uncertain. From germline, CDR1 is MDHEN and CDR2 SYDVKM. The CDR3 length is 11 residues. The V gene lost 7 bases and the J gene lost 8 bases, with 11 bases spanning the gap.

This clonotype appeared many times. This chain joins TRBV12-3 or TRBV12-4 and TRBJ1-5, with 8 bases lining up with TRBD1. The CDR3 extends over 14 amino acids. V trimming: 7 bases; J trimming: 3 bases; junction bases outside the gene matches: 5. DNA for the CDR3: TGTGCCAGCACCTCCAGGGGGCCCAATCAGCCCCAGCATTTT. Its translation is CASTSRGPNQPQHF.

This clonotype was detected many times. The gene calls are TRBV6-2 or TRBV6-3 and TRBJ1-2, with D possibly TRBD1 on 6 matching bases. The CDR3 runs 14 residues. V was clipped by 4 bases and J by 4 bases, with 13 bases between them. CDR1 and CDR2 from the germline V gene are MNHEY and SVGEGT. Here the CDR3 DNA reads TGTGCCAGCAGTTGGACGACAGGCCCCTATGGCTACACCTTC. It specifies CASSWTTGPYGYTF.

CDR3 sequence: CASSLTGRGNEKLFF. The CDR3 DNA is TGTGCCAGCAGCTTGACAGGGCGGGGGAATGAAAAACTGTTTTTT. The chain employs TRBV11-2 and TRBJ1-4; 7 nucleotides line up with TRBD1. Germline V gene data show CDR1 as SGHAT and CDR2 as FQNNGV. This CDR3 contains 15 residues. V lost 3 bases and J lost 5; bases outside the gene matches: 6.

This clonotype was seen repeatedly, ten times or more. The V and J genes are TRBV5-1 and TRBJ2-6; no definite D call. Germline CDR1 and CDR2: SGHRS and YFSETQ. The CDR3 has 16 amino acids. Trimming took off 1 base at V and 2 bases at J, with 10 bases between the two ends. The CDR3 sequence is CASSLSGGPGANVLTF. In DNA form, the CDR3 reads TGCGCCAGCAGCTTGTCGGGCGGACCTGGGGCCAACGTCCTGACTTTC.

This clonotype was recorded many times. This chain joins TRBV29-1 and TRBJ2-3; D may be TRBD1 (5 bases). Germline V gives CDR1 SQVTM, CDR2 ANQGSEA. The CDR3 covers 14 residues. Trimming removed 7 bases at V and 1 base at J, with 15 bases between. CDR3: CSEVGGAGTDTQYF. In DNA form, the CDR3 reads TGCAGCGAGGTCGGTGGGGCAGGCACAGATACGCAGTATTTT.

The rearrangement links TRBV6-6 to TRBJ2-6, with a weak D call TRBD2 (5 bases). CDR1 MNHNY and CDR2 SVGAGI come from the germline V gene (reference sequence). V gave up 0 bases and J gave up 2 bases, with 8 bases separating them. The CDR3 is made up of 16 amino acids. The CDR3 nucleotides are TGTGCCAGCAGTTACTCGACTATGGCTGGGGCCAACGTCCTGACTTTC. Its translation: CASSYSTMAGANVLTF.

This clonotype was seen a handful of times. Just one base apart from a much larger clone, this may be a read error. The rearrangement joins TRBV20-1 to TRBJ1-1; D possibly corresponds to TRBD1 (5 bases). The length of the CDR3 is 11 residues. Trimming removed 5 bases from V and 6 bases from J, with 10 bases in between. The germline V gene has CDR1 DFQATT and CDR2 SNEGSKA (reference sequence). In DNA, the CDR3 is TGCAGTGCTTCGAAGGGACCTGAAGCTTTCTTT. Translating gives CSASKGPEAFF.

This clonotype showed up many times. The CDR3 coding sequence is TGTGCCAGCAGCTTCCAGGGGAACATTCAGTACTTC. This sequence encodes CASSFQGNIQYF. The chain carries TRBV7-2 and TRBJ2-4, with D possibly matching TRBD1 (6 bases). V lost 3 bases to trimming and J lost 7 bases, with 7 bases between them. Looked up from germline, CDR1 is SGHTA and CDR2 is FQGNSA. There are 12 residues in the CDR3.